These T cell receptor beta chains were read from a single sample in a study of blood T cell repertoires in COVID-19. Sequencing used immunoSEQ multiplex PCR; TCRdb keeps in-frame clones, though not all of them. Of more than 250,000 clones detected, 80% to 90% appear once; the ten largest clones hold more than 2%. Source material: PBMCs or T cells enriched from blood (not recorded which). The receptor source for this set is a man aged 30 to 45 who had recovered from COVID-19. CDR3s include the opening cysteine and the closing phenylalanine or tryptophan. D genes are given only for firm matches. Part of the rows lack a size; the others show once, few, many or a class for expanded clones.

>TRBV7-2|TRBJ1-1|-|-
TGTGCCAGCAGCTTAGCGCAGACAAACACTGAAGCTTTCTTT
CASSLAQTNTEAFF
>TRBV5-1|TRBJ2-7|-|-
TGCGCCAGCAGCTTGGCCGCACAGTCCGCCGAGCAGTACTTC
CASSLAAQSAEQYF
>TRBV12-3/TRBV12-4|TRBJ2-1|-|-
TGTGCCAGCAGTCGAGCGTTTCGCAATGAGCAGTTCTTC
CASSRAFRNEQFF
>TRBV2|TRBJ1-4|-|-
TGTGCCAGCCGAAAGGGGGACGAAAAACTGTTTTTT
CASRKGDEKLFF
>TRBV9|TRBJ2-6|once|-
TGTGCCAGCAGCGCTAATACAGATCTCTGGGCCAACGTCCTGACTTTC
CASSANTDLWANVLTF
>TRBV27|TRBJ1-2|-|TRBD1
TGTGCCAGCAGTACACAGGGGGCGATTGGCTACACCTTC
CASSTQGAIGYTF
>TRBV27|TRBJ1-1|-|-
TGTGCCAGCAGGAAGGTTTACAGGGTGAACACTGAAGCTTTCTTT
CASRKVYRVNTEAFF
>TRBV6-6|TRBJ2-7|once|-
TGTGCCAGCAGTGGAAGGGAACTGACAGCTTACGAGCAGTACTTC
CASSGRELTAYEQYF
>TRBV27|TRBJ2-5|-|TRBD2
TGTGCCAGCAGTTTCAGCGGGGGGGCCGGTCGGACCCAGTACTTC
CASSFSGGAGRTQYF
>TRBV9|TRBJ1-1|-|-
TGTGCCAGCAGCGTAGGTCAGGGTGGTGCAGCTTTCTTT
CASSVGQGGAAFF
>TRBV7-6|TRBJ2-2|once|-
TGTGCCAGCAGCTTAGTGTTGGCGGGGGCCGGGAACACCGGGGAGCTGTTTTTT
CASSLVLAGAGNTGELFF
>TRBV12-1|TRBJ1-2|-|-
TGTGCCAGCAGCTTTAGGGCGCAGGGTGAGGATGGCTACACCTTC
CASSFRAQGEDGYTF
>TRBV5-4|TRBJ2-5|-|-
TGTGCCAGCAGGGGGGGAGAGGAGACCCAGTACTTC
CASRGGEETQYF
>TRBV19|TRBJ2-5|-|TRBD1
TGTGCCAGTACCCGGACAGGGGGGGAGACCCAGTACTTC
CASTRTGGETQYF
>TRBV27|TRBJ1-4|-|TRBD1
TGTGCCAGCAGGGGGACAGGGAGGGAAAAACTGTTTTTT
CASRGTGREKLFF
>TRBV18|TRBJ1-1|once|-
TGTGCCAGCTCACCACTCCGGACAGAGAAGAGGAACACTGAAGCTTTCTTT
CASSPLRTEKRNTEAFF
>TRBV2|TRBJ1-1|-|-
TGTGCCAGCAGATATGACAGGTGGAACACTGAAGCTTTCTTT
CASRYDRWNTEAFF
>TRBV9|TRBJ1-6|-|TRBD1
TGTGCCAGCAGCGCCAGGACAGGGAATAATTCACCCCTCCACTTT
CASSARTGNNSPLHF
>TRBV6-6|TRBJ1-2|-|-
TGTGCCAGCAGTCCCGGGATCTATGGCTACACCTTC
CASSPGIYGYTF
>TRBV9|TRBJ1-2|once|-
TGTGCCAGCAGCGGAACAGGGAACCGGAACTATGGCTACACCTTC
CASSGTGNRNYGYTF
>TRBV11-2|TRBJ2-3|-|-
TGTGCCAGCAGCTTAGGAGGCGGCCACACAGATACGCAGTATTTT
CASSLGGGHTDTQYF
>TRBV5-1|TRBJ1-2|-|TRBD1
TGCGCCAGCACCCTTGAACCCGGACAGGGAAGTCATGGCTACACCTTC
CASTLEPGQGSHGYTF
>TRBV5-1|TRBJ2-5|-|TRBD2
TGCGCCAGCAGCGGGGGGGACGATGGGACCCAGTACTTC
CASSGGDDGTQYF
>TRBV5-1|TRBJ2-1|-|-
TGCGCCAGCAGCTTGAGGGGCCCGAGCTCCTACAATGAGCAGTTCTTC
CASSLRGPSSYNEQFF
>TRBV7-2|TRBJ2-1|once|TRBD2
TGTGCCAGCAGCTTAGGTAGCGGGGGCTACAATGAGCAGTTCTTC
CASSLGSGGYNEQFF